The present TCR beta chain was sequenced within a study of siplizumab effects on memory and regulatory T cells. The study, taken as a whole, reports: A major contribution to the alloresponse seemed to be made by naive T cells, which seemed more diverse than memory cells. Where siplizumab was present, mappable alloreactive CD4+ clones averaged about 70% Treg-derived, compared with roughly 26% in controls.

About this clone: Its antigen is undetermined.

The CDR3 has 15 amino acids. Per the germline V gene, CDR1 is SGDLS and CDR2 is YYNGEE. V shed 4 bases and J shed 2 bases, with 13 bases lying between them. TCRdb keeps only in-frame clones here, not all; method: immunoSEQ multiplex PCR. Found here are about 100,000 clones, 91% of them singletons; the top ten hold about 2.4%. This sequence joins TRBV9 and TRBJ1-3, with a tentative D call TRBD1 (5 bases). The sample taken for sequencing was CD4+ T cells sorted from blood. This clonotype was sampled from a human donor in good health. Some clones in this sample may be carry-over from other donors' samples. The CDR3 is CASSPRQSPGNTIYF. The CDR3 coding sequence is TGTGCCAGCAGCCCCCGACAGTCTCCTGGAAACACCATATATTTT.